This T cell receptor (beta chain) was identified during a study of T cell changes during pregnancy in multiple sclerosis. The germline CDR1 and CDR2 sequences are LNHDA and SQIVND (reference sequence). With V trimmed by 6 bases and J by 6 bases, 3 bases remained unmatched. The CDR3 contains 13 residues. Here immunoSEQ multiplex PCR was the method, and the copy in TCRdb shows in-frame clones only, minus some. This table has about 63,000 clones, 93% appearing once. The TCR sequence derives from a female donor with multiple sclerosis, enrolled in a pregnancy study. The gene calls are TRBV19 and TRBJ2-1, with 9 bases lining up with TRBD2. Source: CD8+ T cells from peripheral blood mononuclear cells, taken in the second trimester of pregnancy. CDR3 bases: TGTGCCAGTAGCGCGGGAGGGGGCAATGAGCAGTTCTTC. This translates into CASSAGGGNEQFF.